What follows describes a single TCR beta chain. What it binds is not known. The J segment lost 0 bases and the V segment lost 2 bases, leaving 10 bases of the junction unmatched. The CDR3 covers 17 residues. The V gene's germline CDR1 is SGHTA and CDR2 FQGNSA. The data are from a study of T cell repertoires in cytomegalovirus infection. Whole-study context: CMV epitopes in the study were HLA-C-restricted (recently identified) and HLA-B-restricted (well studied). CMV infection plus the matching HLA type was flagged by public TCR beta signatures. Broader study findings: HLA-C-restricted CMV clonotypes gave the most frequent clonotype in two of eight donors. The study identified carriers of CMV plus the relevant HLA from cumulative public TCR beta family frequency.

TCRdb redid the calling of the reads with MiXCR, one entry per CDR3 protein. Of roughly 170,000 distinct CDR3 sequences listed, less than 25% were seen once; the top ten hold roughly 25%. The J gene is TRBJ2-7, the V gene TRBV7-2, with 7 bases aligning to TRBD1. The TCR sequence derives from a human donor in good health (CMV status not recorded). Some clones in this sample may be carry-over from other donors' samples. The sample in question was CD8+ T cells from cultured PBMCs, obtained from culture after CMV antigen stimulation. The CDR3 loop is CASSLLKPGQSSYEQYF. CDR3 nucleotides: TGTGCCAGCAGCTTATTAAAACCGGGACAGAGCTCCTACGAGCAGTACTTC.